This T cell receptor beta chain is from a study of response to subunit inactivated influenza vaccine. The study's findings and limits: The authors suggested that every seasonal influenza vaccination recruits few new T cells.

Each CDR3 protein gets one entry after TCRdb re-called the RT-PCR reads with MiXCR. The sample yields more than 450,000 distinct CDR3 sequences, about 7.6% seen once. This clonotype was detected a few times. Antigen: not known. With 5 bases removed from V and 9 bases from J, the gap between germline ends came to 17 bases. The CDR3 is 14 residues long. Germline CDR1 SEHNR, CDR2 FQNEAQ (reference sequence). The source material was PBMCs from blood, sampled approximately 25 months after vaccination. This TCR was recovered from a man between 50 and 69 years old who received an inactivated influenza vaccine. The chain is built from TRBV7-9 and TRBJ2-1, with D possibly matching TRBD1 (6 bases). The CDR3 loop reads CASSLSTGPVEQFF. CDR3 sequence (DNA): TGTGCCAGCAGCCTATCGACAGGTCCGGTTGAGCAGTTCTTC. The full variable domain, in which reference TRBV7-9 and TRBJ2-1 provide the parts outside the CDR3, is DTGVSQNPRHKITKRGQNVTFRCDPISEHNRLYWYRQTLGQGPEFLTYFQNEAQLEKSRLLSDRFSAERPKGSFSTLEIQRTEQGDSAMYLCASSLSTGPVEQFFGPGTRLTVL.